The 14 T cell receptor beta chains listed next were all sequenced from one sample in a study of CD8 T cells in ankylosing spondylitis. Whole-study results and caveats: Roughly eight highly homologous variants made up a TCR beta motif that seemed to typify ankylosing spondylitis blood.

One entry per CDR3 protein results from TCRdb running MiXCR on the 5' RACE reads. The profile shows more than 600,000 distinct CDR3 sequences, 15% to 20% of them singletons. For these TCRs, the target antigens are not known. Sample: blood, either unsorted or a sorted T cell fraction (not recorded which). Receptors originate from a male donor with ankylosing spondylitis.

This clonotype showed up just a few times. The gene calls are TRBV11-2 and TRBJ1-1, with D maybe TRBD1 (6 bases). V was clipped by 5 bases and J by 11 bases, with 15 bases between them. The germline V gene encodes CDR1 SGHAT and CDR2 FQNNGV. This CDR3 region has 12 residues. The CDR3 bases are TGTGCCAGCAGCCCACAGACAGGCAGGGCTTTCTTT. This sequence encodes CASSPQTGRAFF. Looking up the rest from reference TRBV11-2 and TRBJ1-1 gives the full variable domain: EAGVAQSPRYKIIEKRQSVAFWCNPISGHATLYWYQQILGQGPKLLIQFQNNGVVDDSQLPKDRFSAERLKGVDSTLKIQPAKLEDSAVYLCASSPQTGRAFFGQGTRLTVV.

In this sample, this clonotype turned up a few times. This chain uses TRBV12-3 or TRBV12-4 with TRBJ2-3; 8 bases match TRBD1. CDR3 length: 15 amino acids. V was pared by 6 bases and J by 4 bases, with 9 bases of the junction left unmatched. The CDR3, as DNA: TGTGCCAGCAGCCTTAATACAGGGGGTTCAGATACGCAGTATTTT. Protein product: CASSLNTGGSDTQYF.

This clonotype was counted ten times or more. V usage is TRBV29-1 and J usage is TRBJ2-1; TRBD1 is a possible D gene (6 bases). The CDR3 length is 14 residues. V dropped 1 base and J dropped 7 bases, with 14 bases sitting between them. Germline loops: CDR1 SQVTM, CDR2 ANQGSEA. The CDR3 bases are TGCAGCGTTGAAGCGAGGGGTAGGGGGAATGAGCAGTTCTTC. Translating gives CSVEARGRGNEQFF.

This clonotype was detected only a few times. The V and J genes are TRBV6-2 or TRBV6-3 and TRBJ1-5; D is uncertain. The germline V gene encodes CDR1 MNHEY and CDR2 SVGEGT. The CDR3 consists of 13 residues. Trimming cost V 2 bases and J 0 bases, with 2 bases left between them. As DNA, the CDR3 is TGTGCCAGCAGTTACCCTAGCAATCAGCCCCAGCATTTT. Translation gives CASSYPSNQPQHF.

This clonotype has more than one count but fewer than ten. CDR3 coding DNA: TGCGCCAGCTGTACAGGAGGTAACTCCTACGAGCAGTACTTC. Translating gives CASCTGGNSYEQYF. The chain combines TRBV5-1 with TRBJ2-7; D could derive from TRBD1 or TRBD2 (5 bases each). Germline CDR1 is SGHRS and CDR2 is YFSETQ. The CDR3 loop spans 14 amino acids. V shed 7 bases and J shed 0 bases, with 14 bases lying between them.

In this sample, this clonotype turned up a few times. The V call is TRBV7-9, the J call TRBJ2-5; 9 bases line up with TRBD1. CDR3 length equals 15 residues. After removal of 4 bases from V and 3 bases from J, the junction contained 6 bases not matched to a gene. CDR1 and CDR2 from the germline V gene are SEHNR and FQNEAQ (reference sequence). CDR3 region: CASSSLRDREETQYF. As DNA, the CDR3 is TGTGCCAGCAGCTCACTCCGGGACAGGGAAGAGACCCAGTACTTC. Filled out from reference TRBV7-9 and TRBJ2-5, the complete variable domain reads DTGVSQNPRHKITKRGQNVTFRCDPISEHNRLYWYRQTLGQGPEFLTYFQNEAQLEKSRLLSDRFSAERPKGSFSTLEIQRTEQGDSAMYLCASSSLRDREETQYFGPGTRLLVL.

This clonotype was detected only a few times. The chain employs TRBV9 and TRBJ1-1; D is unresolved. This CDR3 is 14 amino acids long. In germline, CDR1 is SGDLS, CDR2 YYNGEE. Between the trimmed V and J ends, which lost 4 bases and 8 bases, there was a span of 18 bases. DNA of the CDR3: TGTGCCAGCAGCCGAGACCGGATGAGGTCGGAAGCTTTCTTT. This translates into CASSRDRMRSEAFF. Filled out from reference TRBV9 and TRBJ1-1, the complete variable domain reads DSGVTQTPKHLITATGQRVTLRCSPRSGDLSVYWYQQSLDQGLQFLIQYYNGEERAKGNILERFSAQQFPDLHSELNLSSLELGDSALYFCASSRDRMRSEAFFGQGTRLTVV.

The CDR3 DNA is TGTGCCAGCAATCCTGGCGAAGAGACCCAGTACTTC. It codes for CASNPGEETQYF. The chain is built from TRBV2 and TRBJ2-5, with D uncertain. This CDR3 comprises 12 residues. Germline CDR1 reads SNHLY; CDR2 reads FYNNEI. V gave up 7 bases and J gave up 3 bases, with 9 bases separating them.

This clonotype was seen a few times. The rearrangement joins TRBV7-2 to TRBJ1-2; TRBD1 might be the D (5 bases). The germline V gene has CDR1 SGHTA and CDR2 FQGNSA. The CDR3 spans 14 residues. V lost 2 bases and J 8 bases, leaving 15 bases between the germline ends. The CDR3 spells CASSLLSQAWGYTF. The CDR3 region has the DNA TGTGCCAGCAGCTTATTGTCACAGGCTTGGGGCTACACCTTC.

This CDR3 reads CATSDPGQGTPNTGELFF. The CDR3 DNA reads TGTGCCACCAGTGATCCCGGACAGGGGACTCCGAACACCGGGGAGCTGTTTTTT. This chain uses TRBV24-1 with TRBJ2-2, with 9 nucleotides matching TRBD1. The length of the CDR3 is 18 residues. Trimming cost V 3 bases and J 0 bases; bases outside gene matches: 7. In germline, CDR1 is KGHDR, CDR2 SFDVKD.

This chain uses TRBV16 with TRBJ1-6, with D tentatively TRBD1 (5 bases). The CDR3 totals 15 residues. From germline, CDR1 is KGHSY and CDR2 FQNENV. V was pared by 6 bases and J by 0 bases, with 9 bases between. The CDR3 DNA is TGTGCCAGCAGACAGGCGAGCTCCTATAATTCACCCCTCCACTTT. Translation gives CASRQASSYNSPLHF.

This clonotype was recorded a few times. This chain connects TRBV11-1 to TRBJ2-2, with D possibly TRBD2 on 5 matching bases. CDR1 and CDR2 from the germline V gene are SGHAT and FQDESV (reference sequence). The CDR3 consists of 19 residues. V lost 8 bases and J 6 bases, leaving 31 bases between the germline ends. In DNA, the CDR3 is TGTGCCAGCGGCACCTGGCCCCCTAGCCTCAAACGCGGCGCCGGGGAGCTGTTTTTT. Translation: CASGTWPPSLKRGAGELFF.

The genes are TRBV7-2 and TRBJ2-4, with TRBD2 identical over 13 bases. The CDR3 spans 17 residues. In germline, CDR1 is SGHTA, CDR2 FQGNSA. V was pared by 5 bases and J by 0 bases, with 4 bases of the junction left unmatched. DNA of the CDR3: TGTGCCAGCAGCCCCCGGACTAGCGGGGGAGCCAAAAACATTCAGTACTTC. It translates to CASSPRTSGGAKNIQYF.

This clonotype was recorded a few times. The chain couples TRBV27 to TRBJ1-4; D is undetermined. The germline V gene has CDR1 MNHEY and CDR2 SMNVEV (reference sequence). V dropped 2 bases and J dropped 3 bases, with 7 bases sitting between them. There are 14 residues in the CDR3. The CDR3 nucleotides are TGTGCCAGCAGTTTAATCGGGGCTAATGAAAAACTGTTTTTT. It encodes CASSLIGANEKLFF.